Shown below are 20 T cell receptor beta chains from a single sample sequenced in a study of blood T cell repertoires in COVID-19. Generated by immunoSEQ multiplex PCR, the TCRdb table keeps only in-frame clones and is missing some. This sample has around 140,000 clones, with around 86% found just once. The sample was PBMCs or T cells enriched from blood (not recorded which). These receptors were obtained from a man aged 55 to 70 who had recovered from COVID-19.

V usage is TRBV3-1 (or the pseudogene TRBV3-2) and J usage is TRBJ1-1; weak D call: TRBD1 (6 bases). Germline V gene lookup returns CDR1 LGHDT and CDR2 YNNKEL (reference sequence). This CDR3 is 13 amino acids long. The germline V and J ends were trimmed by 4 bases and 6 bases, with 12 bases remaining between them. The CDR3 is CASSPRGSAEAFF. CDR3 in DNA: TGTGCCAGCAGCCCTAGGGGGAGCGCTGAAGCTTTCTTT.

The CDR3 region has the DNA TGCGCCAGCACCGCCCGAGGGGGGAACACTGAAGCTTTCTTT. Translation gives CASTARGGNTEAFF. The V call is TRBV5-1, the J call TRBJ1-1, with D perhaps TRBD1 (6 bases). Trimming left V 6 bases short and J 1 base short, with 13 bases between. Per the germline V gene, CDR1 is SGHRS and CDR2 is YFSETQ. The CDR3 runs to 14 residues.

The chain combines TRBV10-3 with TRBJ1-5; possibly TRBD1 for D (6 bases). Per germline, CDR1 ENHRY and CDR2 SYGVKD. This CDR3 comprises 14 residues. V was cut by 4 bases and J by 4 bases, with 11 bases left in between. The CDR3 nucleotides are TGTGCCATCAGTGGTGACAGGCTAAATCAGCCCCAGCATTTT. Translating gives CAISGDRLNQPQHF.

The rearrangement links TRBV28 to TRBJ2-7; the D is unclear. Trimming removed 6 bases at V and 3 bases at J, with 9 bases between. In germline, CDR1 is MDHEN, CDR2 SYDVKM. CDR3 size: 12 residues. CDR3 in amino acids: CASSPQLYEQYF. The DNA of the CDR3 is TGTGCCAGCAGCCCACAGCTCTACGAGCAGTACTTC.

This chain connects TRBV4-1 to TRBJ2-3; 13 positions agree with TRBD2. CDR1 is MGHRA, CDR2 YSYEKL, per germline. This CDR3 region has 17 residues. With 3 bases clipped from V and 2 bases from J, the junction kept 5 bases outside the gene matches. CDR3 bases: TGCGCCAGCAGCCAGAGGGGACTAGCGGGGAACACAGATACGCAGTATTTT. Protein: CASSQRGLAGNTDTQYF.

This clone was picked up a small number of times. The chain combines TRBV27 with TRBJ2-7; D may be TRBD1 (7 bases). This CDR3 comprises 13 residues. Per the germline V gene, CDR1 is MNHEY and CDR2 is SMNVEV (reference sequence). The ends were cut back, 11 bases at V and 2 bases at J, with 16 bases in the middle. CDR3 nucleotide sequence: TGTGCCGCCTCTGGGGGGACAGCCTACGAGCAGTACTTC. Translated: CAASGGTAYEQYF.

DNA for the CDR3: TGCGCCAGCAGCCTCCAGACAGGGGCTGGAAACACCATATATTTT. It translates to CASSLQTGAGNTIYF. The rearrangement uses TRBV5-1 and TRBJ1-3, with 8 bases aligning to TRBD1. The J segment lost 2 bases and the V segment lost 4 bases, leaving 5 bases of the junction unmatched. The length of the CDR3 is 15 residues. The germline V gene has CDR1 SGHRS and CDR2 YFSETQ.

This chain joins TRBV12-3 or TRBV12-4 and TRBJ1-1; 9 nucleotides match TRBD1. V lost 6 bases to trimming and J lost 10 bases; unmatched junction nucleotides: 9. The CDR3 runs to 13 residues. DNA of the CDR3: TGTGCCAGCAGGCAGTGGGGGACAGGGCGAGCTTTCTTT. Translated: CASRQWGTGRAFF.

Here the CDR3 reads CASSLTGTAYGYTF. Here the CDR3 DNA reads TGTGCCAGCAGCTTAACCGGGACAGCCTATGGCTACACCTTC. J is TRBJ1-2 and V is TRBV7-9, with 7 nucleotides matching TRBD1. The CDR3 is 14 residues long. The ends lost 2 bases at V and 4 bases at J; junction bases unmatched: 4. In germline, CDR1 is SEHNR, CDR2 FQNEAQ (reference sequence).

This clone was found a few times. This chain connects TRBV27 to TRBJ2-2, with TRBD2 matching 16 bases. Germline CDR1 MNHEY, CDR2 SMNVEV (reference sequence). CDR3 length: 15 residues. Trimming at V came to 8 bases and at J to 4 bases, leaving 1 base not matched to a gene. The CDR3 coding sequence is TGTGCCAGCGGGACTAGCGGGAGGGGCACCGGGGAGCTGTTTTTT. Its protein is CASGTSGRGTGELFF.

The V and J genes are TRBV19 and TRBJ2-1; 7 positions agree with TRBD2. The V gene end was trimmed by 4 bases and the J gene end by 2 bases; junction bases not matched to a gene: 8. The CDR3 length is 16 residues. Germline assignment: CDR1 LNHDA and CDR2 SQIVND (reference sequence). In DNA, the CDR3 is TGTGCCAGTAGTACGGCTAGCGGCAGAGCCTACAATGAGCAGTTCTTC. This sequence encodes CASSTASGRAYNEQFF. Looking up the rest from reference TRBV19 and TRBJ2-1 gives the full variable domain: DGGITQSPKYLFRKEGQNVTLSCEQNLNHDAMYWYRQDPGQGLRLIYYSQIVNDFQKGDIAEGYSVSREKKESFPLTVTSAQKNPTAFYLCASSTASGRAYNEQFFGPGTRLTVL.

The chain links TRBV7-3 to TRBJ2-3; TRBD2 agrees at 13 bases. Germline loops: CDR1 SGHTA, CDR2 FQGTGA. This CDR3 comprises 15 residues. V trimming: 5 bases; J trimming: 4 bases; junction bases outside the gene matches: 3. CDR3 nucleotide sequence: TGTGCCAGCAGCCGGACTAGCGGGAGCGCAGATACGCAGTATTTT. This sequence encodes CASSRTSGSADTQYF.

The rearrangement uses TRBV30 and TRBJ1-6; D gene uncertain. CDR3 length equals 16 residues. Germline CDR1 reads GTSNPN; CDR2 reads SVGIG (reference sequence). Between the trimmed V and J ends, which lost 0 bases and 5 bases, there was a span of 14 bases. The chain's CDR3 is CAWSVRRGPNNSPLHF. The CDR3 DNA follows: TGTGCCTGGAGTGTACGACGAGGGCCTAATAATTCACCCCTCCACTTT.

The V and J genes are TRBV5-4 and TRBJ2-4, with TRBD1 matching 8 bases. Germline V lookup: CDR1 SGHNT, CDR2 YYREEE (reference sequence). The junction had 3 bases not matched to a gene; V was cut back by 4 bases and J by 0 bases. There are 15 residues in the CDR3. The CDR3 DNA is TGTGCCAGCAGCCCGGGACAGGTAGCCAAAAACATTCAGTACTTC. Residues: CASSPGQVAKNIQYF.

This clone was seen a single time. The gene calls are TRBV30 and TRBJ1-6; the match to TRBD1 covers 8 bases. This CDR3 has 16 amino acids. CDR1 and CDR2 (germline): GTSNPN, SVGIG (reference sequence). V was pared by 1 base and J by 7 bases, with 9 bases of the junction left unmatched. The CDR3 here is CAWSERQGILNSPLHF. In nucleotides, the CDR3 is TGTGCCTGGAGTGAAAGACAGGGGATTCTGAATTCACCCCTCCACTTT.

The chain has TRBV18 and TRBJ1-2; a possible D gene is TRBD1 (5 bases). This CDR3 region has 15 residues. V lost 5 bases, J lost 1 base, and 14 bases lay in between. Germline CDR1 reads KGHSH; CDR2 reads LQKENI. Here the CDR3 DNA reads TGTGCCAGCTCAACAGACAGATTAATTAACTATGGCTACACCTTC. Protein sequence: CASSTDRLINYGYTF.

V is TRBV4-1 and J is TRBJ2-5, with 7 nucleotides matching TRBD2. With V trimmed by 3 bases and J by 5 bases, 12 bases remained unmatched. Germline V gene data show CDR1 as MGHRA and CDR2 as YSYEKL. CDR3 length: 16 amino acids. The DNA for the CDR3 is TGCGCCAGCAGCCAGCGCGGGGGTACGGAGGGGGAGACCCAGTACTTC. Its translation: CASSQRGGTEGETQYF.

This clone has only one observation. The chain recombines TRBV29-1 with TRBJ2-3; D remains unclear. With 7 bases removed from V and 2 bases from J, the gap between germline ends came to 13 bases. Germline V lookup: CDR1 SQVTM, CDR2 ANQGSEA. The CDR3 length is 13 residues. CDR3: CSASRVATDTQYF. In DNA, the CDR3 is TGCAGCGCCTCTCGAGTCGCCACAGATACGCAGTATTTT.

The genes are TRBV6-5 and TRBJ2-1, with TRBD2 as a possible D gene (5 bases). With 2 bases removed from V and 5 bases from J, the gap between germline ends came to 13 bases. This CDR3 region has 15 residues. Germline values: CDR1 MNHEY, CDR2 SVGAGI. The CDR3 region has the DNA TGTGCCAGCAGTTACGAGGGTGGGAGAAACAATGAGCAGTTCTTC. As protein: CASSYEGGRNNEQFF.

The V call is TRBV7-3, the J call TRBJ2-5, with 15 bases fitting TRBD2. After removal of 4 bases from V and 4 bases from J, the junction contained 1 base not matched to a gene. Germline V gene lookup returns CDR1 SGHTA and CDR2 FQGTGA. This CDR3 comprises 15 residues. CDR3 protein: CASSWGLAGGETQYF. CDR3 DNA sequence: TGTGCCAGCAGCTGGGGACTAGCGGGAGGAGAGACCCAGTACTTC.